This T cell receptor beta chain was retrieved from a study of CD8 T cells in Susac syndrome. V lost 0 bases and J lost 0, with 20 bases in between. There are 19 residues in the CDR3. Germline V CDR1 and CDR2: MGHRA, YSYEKL. When the RNA was reverse transcribed, random hexamers were used with an input of roughly 0.5 to 1 ug. Multiplex PCR with immunoSEQ amplified the TCR beta CDR3 across 54 Vbeta and 13 Jbeta. TCRdb ran MiXCR on the immunoSEQ multiplex PCR reads and lists one entry per CDR3 protein. Of some 450,000 distinct CDR3 sequences listed, roughly 85% are singletons. The sequencing sample was made of CD8+ T cells from PBMCs. The source is a human donor with multiple sclerosis. V gene TRBV4-1 combines with J gene TRBJ1-1; D remains ambiguous. The CDR3 DNA reads as TGCGCCAGCAGCCAAGAAGGCAGGTCCGGGCCCGGACTGAACACTGAAGCTTTCTTT. It yields the protein CASSQEGRSGPGLNTEAFF.